The 30 T cell receptor beta chains reported below all come from one sample, sequenced in a study of Ad26.COV2.S vaccination and SARS-CoV-2 variants (dated by TCRdb to about 2021). Receptor libraries were prepared by the immunoSEQ multiplex PCR assay. TCRdb provides this immuneACCESS table in a form limited to in-frame rearrangements. Some clones are lacking; in checked studies, under half of them reflect an unresolved V gene, and why the rest are absent is not known. In all, the sample holds under 500,000 clones, and roughly 90% of those were seen once. Over 1.5% of the sample belongs to the ten largest clones. What the treatment or condition label conveys for this sample: about 20 received Ad26.COV2.S at low or high dose, single or two shots; roughly 5 received placebo; per-sample allocation not given. For vaccine and placebo recipients, repertoires were sequenced using samples collected on day 63 after the first injection.

This specimen consisted of peripheral blood, obtained in a trial of Ad26.COV2.S vaccine versus placebo. Every receptor here comes from a person aged 18-65 years who received the Ad26.COV2.S COVID-19 vaccine or a placebo.

The count of this clone is one. The genes are TRBV5-1 and TRBJ2-7; TRBD1 matches at 10 bases. V lost 0 bases and J lost 6; bases outside the gene matches: 3. Germline lookup yields CDR1 SGHRS and CDR2 YFSETQ. The CDR3 extends over 14 amino acids. The CDR3 region has the DNA TGCGCCAGCAGCTTGGGGGACAGGGGCATCGAGCAGTACTTC. This codes for CASSLGDRGIEQYF.

This rearrangement joins TRBV4-3 to TRBJ2-1, with TRBD1 matching over 7 bases. The trim removed 3 bases at V and 2 bases at J, leaving 7 bases unmatched. The CDR3 runs to 16 residues. Germline V gene sequence: CDR1 LGHNA, CDR2 YSLEER. The CDR3 DNA is TGCGCCAGCAGCCAGCGCCGGGACAGAGCCTACAATGAGCAGTTCTTC. Its protein product is CASSQRRDRAYNEQFF.

The chain has TRBV4-1 and TRBJ2-5; 8 positions match TRBD2. The CDR3 length is 17 residues. Germline V gene data show CDR1 as MGHRA and CDR2 as YSYEKL. Trimming at V came to 0 bases and at J to 2 bases, leaving 8 bases not matched to a gene. CDR3 bases: TGCGCCAGCAGCCAAGACCTGCCTGGGACTAGACAAGAGACCCAGTACTTC. This encodes CASSQDLPGTRQETQYF.

The gene calls are TRBV24-1 and TRBJ1-2; D gene unclear. The germline V gene has CDR1 KGHDR and CDR2 SFDVKD. The CDR3 is 13 residues long. The V end lost 1 base, the J end lost 7 bases, and 9 bases lay between the germline ends. CDR3 loop: CATSDFGGSGYTF. The CDR3 bases are TGTGCCACCAGTGATTTCGGAGGGTCTGGCTACACCTTC.

The genes are TRBV11-2 and TRBJ1-2; D call uncertain. The CDR3 totals 14 residues. Per the germline V gene, CDR1 is SGHAT and CDR2 is FQNNGV. V was clipped by 2 bases and J by 0 bases, with 7 bases between them. The CDR3 DNA reads as TGTGCCAGCAGCTTAAACATTCCTAACTATGGCTACACCTTC. As protein: CASSLNIPNYGYTF.

The CDR3, as DNA: TGTGCCAGCAGTCTAACACAGGGGGCAAGTAACTATGGCTACACCTTC. Translation: CASSLTQGASNYGYTF. The chain recombines TRBV2 with TRBJ1-2, with TRBD1 identical over 9 bases. V trimming: 5 bases; J trimming: 1 base; junction bases outside the gene matches: 8. The germline V gene has CDR1 SNHLY and CDR2 FYNNEI. The CDR3 is made up of 16 amino acids.

The V call is TRBV6-1, the J call TRBJ2-3; tentatively, D is TRBD1 or TRBD2 (6 bases each). CDR1 is MNHNS and CDR2 is SASEGT in the germline V gene. The CDR3 covers 17 residues. The V and J ends lost 2 bases and 1 base respectively, with 16 bases between them. This CDR3 is CASSESSTGARTDTQYF. In DNA, the CDR3 is TGTGCCAGCAGTGAATCCTCTACGGGGGCCCGCACAGATACGCAGTATTTT.

V gene TRBV27 combines with J gene TRBJ2-5, with 12 bases identical to TRBD2. Per germline, CDR1 MNHEY and CDR2 SMNVEV (reference sequence). The CDR3 covers 18 residues. V trimming: 4 bases; J trimming: 0 bases; junction bases outside the gene matches: 9. CDR3 nucleotides: TGTGCCAGCAGTTCCGGACTAGCGGGAACCATCCACCAAGAGACCCAGTACTTC. It encodes CASSSGLAGTIHQETQYF.

This clone was observed a handful of times. The chain has TRBV5-1 and TRBJ1-3; D ambiguous. Per the germline V gene, CDR1 is SGHRS and CDR2 is YFSETQ. This CDR3 has 15 amino acids. Trimming left V 2 bases short and J 4 bases short, with 13 bases between. The CDR3 sequence: CASSFDGSKGNTIYF. In nucleotides, the CDR3 is TGCGCCAGCAGCTTCGACGGCTCAAAAGGAAACACCATATATTTT.

The chain is built from TRBV6-6 and TRBJ1-5; D gene ambiguous. V lost 1 base to trimming and J lost 3 bases, with 7 bases between them. Germline CDR1 MNHNY, CDR2 SVGAGI (reference sequence). This CDR3 contains 14 residues. CDR3 nucleotides: TGTGCCAGCAGTTACTACGGGAACAATCAGCCCCAGCATTTT. Protein sequence: CASSYYGNNQPQHF.

This clone was seen more than once but under ten times. V gene TRBV28 combines with J gene TRBJ1-1, with no clear D. Germline V gene data show CDR1 as MDHEN and CDR2 as SYDVKM. The CDR3 runs to 13 residues. Trimming took off 10 bases at V and 1 base at J, with 13 bases between the two ends. CDR3 nucleotides: TGTGCCACCTCCCCGAGCACGAACACTGAAGCTTTCTTT. This codes for CATSPSTNTEAFF.

The chain combines TRBV27 with TRBJ1-1; TRBD1 matches at 8 bases. The CDR3 runs to 15 residues. The V and J ends lost 4 bases and 3 bases, in that order; junction bases with no gene match: 7. Per the germline V gene, CDR1 is MNHEY and CDR2 is SMNVEV (reference sequence). Written as DNA, the CDR3 is TGTGCCAGCAGTTACCAGGGGGCGGGTTACACTGAAGCTTTCTTT. Its protein product is CASSYQGAGYTEAFF.

The chain uses TRBV18 and TRBJ2-2; D is unresolved. CDR1 KGHSH and CDR2 LQKENI come from the germline V gene. The V end was cut by 3 bases, the J end by 7 bases, with 12 bases between. The CDR3 loop spans 14 amino acids. DNA of the CDR3: TGTGCCAGCTCACCTTCTAGGAACCACGGGGAGCTGTTTTTT. As protein: CASSPSRNHGELFF.

J is TRBJ1-6 and V is TRBV19; D gene uncertain. V was shortened by 3 bases and J by 4 bases, with 13 bases between the two germline ends. Germline CDR1 and CDR2: LNHDA and SQIVND (reference sequence). The CDR3 has 16 residues. CDR3 loop: CASSISGRSYNSPLHF. DNA for the CDR3: TGTGCCAGTAGTATCTCCGGACGGTCTTATAATTCACCCCTCCACTTT. The full variable domain, with the rest looked up from reference TRBV19 and TRBJ1-6, is DGGITQSPKYLFRKEGQNVTLSCEQNLNHDAMYWYRQDPGQGLRLIYYSQIVNDFQKGDIAEGYSVSREKKESFPLTVTSAQKNPTAFYLCASSISGRSYNSPLHFGNGTRLTVT.

The chain has TRBV19 and TRBJ1-1; no clear D gene. V was shortened by 7 bases and J by 3 bases, with 15 bases between the two germline ends. This CDR3 contains 14 residues. The germline V gene encodes CDR1 LNHDA and CDR2 SQIVND (reference sequence). The CDR3 nucleotides are TGTGCCAGTAAACCCTGGGGATTAGACACTGAAGCTTTCTTT. Its protein is CASKPWGLDTEAFF.

The chain carries TRBV4-1 and TRBJ2-5; 13 nucleotides align to TRBD2. The J segment lost 2 bases and the V segment lost 5 bases, leaving 14 bases of the junction unmatched. Per the germline V gene, CDR1 is MGHRA and CDR2 is YSYEKL. The CDR3 has 19 amino acids. The CDR3 DNA follows: TGCGCCAGCAGCGTCGGACTAGCGGGGGCCACCAGACTACAAGAGACCCAGTACTTC. The encoded protein is CASSVGLAGATRLQETQYF.

V usage is TRBV3-1 (or the pseudogene TRBV3-2) and J usage is TRBJ1-2; a possible D gene is TRBD1 (5 bases). Per the germline V gene, CDR1 is LGHDT and CDR2 is YNNKEL (reference sequence). CDR3 length equals 13 residues. V was pared by 1 base and J by 4 bases, with 7 bases between. The CDR3 region has the DNA TGTGCCAGCAGCCAAGGGGGCGGCTATGGCTACACCTTC. This gives the protein CASSQGGGYGYTF.

In DNA, the CDR3 is TGTGCCAGCAGTGAATACTCCACAGCGTTCTATGGCTACACCTTC. This encodes CASSEYSTAFYGYTF. This chain joins TRBV25-1 and TRBJ1-2; D ambiguous. Trimming pared 0 bases from V and 4 bases from J, leaving 12 bases between. The CDR3 extends over 15 amino acids. Germline CDR1 and CDR2: MGHDK and SYGVNS.

This chain uses TRBV2 with TRBJ1-2; TRBD1 might be the D (6 bases). CDR1 and CDR2 from the germline V gene are SNHLY and FYNNEI. V was trimmed by 1 base and J by 7 bases, leaving 13 bases between them. The CDR3 loop spans 14 amino acids. CDR3: CASSEVEGVRGYTF. CDR3 sequence (DNA): TGTGCCAGCAGTGAAGTGGAGGGGGTACGTGGCTACACCTTC. The full variable domain, rest sourced from reference TRBV2 and TRBJ1-2, is EPEVTQTPSHQVTQMGQEVILRCVPISNHLYFYWYRQILGQKVEFLVSFYNNEISEKSEIFDDQFSVERPDGSNFTLKIRSTKLEDSAMYFCASSEVEGVRGYTFGSGTRLTVV.

About this clone: The identical CDR3 is also encoded by other nucleotide sequences in the sample. The rearrangement uses TRBV2 and TRBJ2-5; D might be TRBD1 (7 bases). The CDR3 loop spans 12 amino acids. Germline V gene sequence: CDR1 SNHLY, CDR2 FYNNEI. Trimming cost V 6 bases and J 4 bases, with 9 bases left between them. The CDR3: CASRQGGETQYF. DNA of the CDR3: TGTGCCAGCAGGCAGGGGGGAGAGACCCAGTACTTC.

A note on this clone: Other DNA sequences in the same sample also yield this CDR3. The rearrangement uses TRBV2 and TRBJ2-5, with D possibly matching TRBD1 (7 bases). V was shortened by 8 bases and J by 4 bases, with 11 bases between the two germline ends. The CDR3 has 12 residues. Germline-derived CDR1 and CDR2 are SNHLY and FYNNEI. CDR3 region: CASRQGGETQYF. The DNA for the CDR3 is TGTGCCAGCCGGCAGGGGGGAGAGACCCAGTACTTC. Variable domain in full (rest from reference TRBV2 and TRBJ2-5): EPEVTQTPSHQVTQMGQEVILRCVPISNHLYFYWYRQILGQKVEFLVSFYNNEISEKSEIFDDQFSVERPDGSNFTLKIRSTKLEDSAMYFCASRQGGETQYFGPGTRLLVL.

The V gene is TRBV2, the J gene TRBJ2-5; 10 nucleotides line up with TRBD2. This CDR3 is 15 amino acids long. Germline V CDR1 and CDR2: SNHLY, FYNNEI. With 3 bases clipped from V and 4 bases from J, the junction kept 5 bases outside the gene matches. The DNA for the CDR3 is TGTGCCAGCAGTGAGCTACTAGCGGGGTTAGAGACCCAGTACTTC. Translating gives CASSELLAGLETQYF.

Notes on this clone: Other DNA sequences in the same sample also yield this CDR3. J is TRBJ2-7 and V is TRBV27; D gene ambiguous. The germline V gene encodes CDR1 MNHEY and CDR2 SMNVEV (reference sequence). V lost 4 bases to trimming and J lost 3 bases, with 4 bases between them. The CDR3 is 11 amino acids. The CDR3 region has the DNA TGTGCCAGCAGTTCTCTCTACGAGCAGTACTTC. It is translated as CASSSLYEQYF.

V and J are TRBV2 and TRBJ1-3, with a tentative D call TRBD1 (6 bases). The CDR3 totals 13 residues. CDR1 is SNHLY and CDR2 is FYNNEI in the germline V gene. V lost 6 bases and J 6 bases, leaving 12 bases between the germline ends. CDR3 in amino acids: CASRPGAENTIYF. The CDR3 region has the DNA TGTGCCAGCAGGCCGGGGGCGGAAAACACCATATATTTT. The full variable domain, rest sourced from reference TRBV2 and TRBJ1-3, is EPEVTQTPSHQVTQMGQEVILRCVPISNHLYFYWYRQILGQKVEFLVSFYNNEISEKSEIFDDQFSVERPDGSNFTLKIRSTKLEDSAMYFCASRPGAENTIYFGEGSWLTVV.

The chain recombines TRBV10-2 with TRBJ1-5; D gene uncertain. The CDR3 loop spans 14 amino acids. The ends were cut back, 3 bases at V and 3 bases at J, with 9 bases in the middle. Germline-derived CDR1 and CDR2 are WSHSY and SAAADI. CDR3 sequence reads: CASSERRYNQPQHF. The CDR3 DNA reads as TGCGCCAGCAGTGAAAGACGGTACAATCAGCCCCAGCATTTT.

V is TRBV30 and J is TRBJ2-7, with 7 bases that match TRBD1. Germline V gene data show CDR1 as GTSNPN and CDR2 as SVGIG (reference sequence). This CDR3 has 13 amino acids. V gave up 6 bases and J gave up 3 bases; unmatched junction bases: 8. The CDR3 spells CACDRDPLYEQYF. CDR3 DNA sequence: TGTGCCTGTGACAGGGATCCCCTCTACGAGCAGTACTTC.

The chain joins TRBV4-3 to TRBJ2-5; possible D gene TRBD2, 7 bases. The length of the CDR3 is 17 residues. Germline lookup yields CDR1 LGHNA and CDR2 YSLEER. Trimming stripped 0 bases from V and 4 bases from J, with 18 bases between. DNA for the CDR3: TGCGCCAGCAGCCAAGATTACCCCGGGGGGACACCAGAGACCCAGTACTTC. As protein: CASSQDYPGGTPETQYF.

V usage is TRBV28 and J usage is TRBJ1-6; D uncertain. V lost 5 bases to trimming and J lost 7 bases, with 6 bases between them. Germline CDR1 is MDHEN and CDR2 is SYDVKM. This CDR3 contains 12 residues. The CDR3 DNA reads as TGTGCCAGCAGTCCCCTCAATTCACCCCTCCACTTT. This translates into CASSPLNSPLHF.

The rearrangement links TRBV6-5 to TRBJ2-1; D unclear. The germline V gene encodes CDR1 MNHEY and CDR2 SVGAGI. CDR3 length: 14 residues. V shed 0 bases and J shed 8 bases, with 11 bases lying between them. CDR3 loop: CASSYSGDTHEQFF. The CDR3 DNA is TGTGCCAGCAGTTACTCTGGGGATACCCATGAGCAGTTCTTC.

The chain joins TRBV4-3 to TRBJ2-7, with D unclear. The germline V gene encodes CDR1 LGHNA and CDR2 YSLEER. CDR3 length: 14 amino acids. Between the trimmed V and J ends, which lost 0 bases and 2 bases, there was a span of 8 bases. The CDR3 spells CASSQDLLTYEQYF. The CDR3 region has the DNA TGCGCCAGCAGCCAAGATCTTTTAACCTACGAGCAGTACTTC.